The rows below give T cell receptor beta chains drawn from one sample of a study of blood T cell repertoires in COVID-19. The protocol was immunoSEQ multiplex PCR, while the TCRdb copy is restricted to in-frame clones and leaves out a portion. The table lists approximately 100,000 clones, around 85% of them singletons. Sequencing was performed on peripheral blood. The receptor source for this set is a woman aged 70 to 79 with active or convalescent COVID-19. CDR3s include the opening cysteine and the closing phenylalanine or tryptophan. The D gene is left open where the match is weak. Clone size, where shown, is once, few, many, or a class for clones that have expanded.

J	size	D	V	CDR3	DNA
TRBJ1-1	-	-	TRBV28	CASSLSSVNRRAFF	TGTGCCAGCAGTTTAAGTTCCGTAAACCGGCGGGCTTTCTTT
TRBJ2-7	-	TRBD1	TRBV5-8	CASSVGTGKNDEQYF	TGTGCCAGCAGCGTGGGGACAGGGAAAAACGACGAGCAGTACTTC
TRBJ2-3	-	-	TRBV30	CAWSVPRVPDTQYF	TGTGCCTGGAGTGTACCCCGGGTCCCAGATACGCAGTATTTT
TRBJ1-1	-	TRBD1	TRBV6-5	CASSTLGTVNTEAFF	TGTGCCAGCAGTACACTGGGGACAGTGAACACTGAAGCTTTCTTT
TRBJ1-1	-	TRBD1	TRBV7-2	CASREGAGNTEAFF	TGTGCCAGCAGAGAGGGGGCGGGGAACACTGAAGCTTTCTTT
TRBJ2-1	-	-	TRBV10-3	CASAEGASKRPNNEQFF	TGTGCCAGTGCGGAGGGGGCCTCGAAGCGGCCTAACAATGAGCAGTTCTTC
TRBJ2-7	-	-	TRBV5-5	CASSLGYLSSYEQYF	TGTGCCAGCAGCTTGGGTTACTTGAGCTCCTACGAGCAGTACTTC
TRBJ2-3	once	TRBD2	TRBV7-9	CASSSTLAGGSDTQYF	TGTGCCAGCAGTTCGACATTAGCGGGGGGTTCAGATACGCAGTATTTT
TRBJ2-7	-	-	TRBV12-3/TRBV12-4	CASSYRFYEQYF	TGTGCCAGCAGTTACCGGTTCTACGAGCAGTACTTC
TRBJ2-2	-	TRBD1	TRBV3-1/TRBV3-2	CASSQVGQGSTGELFF	TGTGCCAGCAGCCAAGTAGGACAGGGCTCCACCGGGGAGCTGTTTTTT
TRBJ2-7	-	TRBD1	TRBV19	CASSRLGAGGRVIYEQYF	TGTGCCAGTAGTCGGCTCGGCGCAGGGGGCAGGGTGATCTACGAGCAGTACTTC
TRBJ2-3	once	-	TRBV4-3	CASSQDLRGGADTQYF	TGCGCCAGCAGCCAAGATCTGAGGGGGGGTGCAGATACGCAGTATTTT
TRBJ2-5	-	TRBD1	TRBV10-1	CASRPGTGQETQYF	TGCGCCAGCAGGCCCGGGACAGGGCAAGAGACCCAGTACTTC
TRBJ2-7	-	TRBD2	TRBV5-6	CASSLLAGGSTYEQYF	TGTGCCAGCAGCCTACTAGCGGGAGGGTCAACCTACGAGCAGTACTTC
TRBJ1-5	few	TRBD1	TRBV2	CASKQGAESNQPQHF	TGTGCCAGCAAGCAGGGGGCCGAGTCGAATCAGCCCCAGCATTTT
TRBJ2-7	-	TRBD2	TRBV7-9	CASRHGQGTSGRAVEQYF	TGTGCCAGCAGACATGGACAAGGGACTAGCGGGAGGGCCGTCGAGCAGTACTTC
TRBJ2-1	few	-	TRBV10-3	CAISESRGGTGNEQFF	TGTGCCATCAGTGAGTCTCGTGGCGGGACGGGGAATGAGCAGTTCTTC
TRBJ2-3	-	-	TRBV7-2	CASSLFGQSGADTQYF	TGTGCCAGCAGCTTATTCGGACAGTCAGGCGCAGATACGCAGTATTTT
TRBJ2-2	-	TRBD2	TRBV19	CASSKIPGTSPGELFF	TGTGCCAGTAGTAAAATCCCCGGGACTAGCCCCGGGGAGCTGTTTTTT
TRBJ1-3	-	-	TRBV4-1	CASSQEGGGSGNTIYF	TGCGCCAGCAGCCAAGAAGGGGGGGGCTCTGGAAACACCATATATTTT
TRBJ2-1	few	TRBD2	TRBV5-5	CASSSGLADFYNEQFF	TGTGCCAGCAGTTCGGGACTAGCGGATTTCTACAATGAGCAGTTCTTC
TRBJ2-7	-	TRBD1	TRBV18	CASSGTGGHEQYF	TGTGCCAGCTCAGGGACAGGAGGGCACGAGCAGTACTTC
TRBJ2-2	-	-	TRBV7-2	CASRRNRNTGELFF	TGTGCCAGCAGGCGAAACAGGAACACCGGGGAGCTGTTTTTT
TRBJ1-2	-	-	TRBV4-1	CASSQAQALGYGYTF	TGCGCCAGCAGCCAAGCACAGGCTCTGGGCTATGGCTACACCTTC
TRBJ2-1	-	TRBD2	TRBV19	CASTPPGGSYNEQFF	TGTGCCAGTACCCCCCCGGGGGGCTCCTACAATGAGCAGTTCTTC
TRBJ1-2	-	-	TRBV3-1/TRBV3-2	CASSPTPSVSGYGYTF	TGTGCCAGCAGCCCAACCCCATCGGTTTCAGGCTATGGCTACACCTTC
TRBJ2-3	-	-	TRBV9	CASSVGGAHTQYF	TGTGCCAGCAGCGTCGGTGGGGCCCATACGCAGTATTTT
TRBJ2-3	-	TRBD2	TRBV28	CASSLWTSAVNSDTQYF	TGTGCCAGCAGTTTATGGACTAGCGCTGTTAACTCAGATACGCAGTATTTT
TRBJ1-5	-	TRBD1	TRBV3-1/TRBV3-2	CASSAQGAQPQHF	TGTGCCAGCAGCGCACAGGGGGCACAGCCCCAGCATTTT
TRBJ1-1	-	TRBD1	TRBV19	CASSIGVDRGYTEAFF	TGTGCCAGTAGTATAGGAGTCGACAGGGGTTACACTGAAGCTTTCTTT
TRBJ1-1	-	TRBD1	TRBV19	CASSPRTGLAEAFF	TGTGCCAGTAGTCCCCGGACAGGGCTCGCTGAAGCTTTCTTT
TRBJ2-6	-	-	TRBV19	CASGWRQASSGANVLTF	TGTGCCAGTGGGTGGCGACAGGCAAGCTCTGGGGCCAACGTCCTGACTTTC
TRBJ2-7	-	-	TRBV5-1	CASSRYSTYEQYF	TGCGCCAGCAGCAGATACAGTACCTACGAGCAGTACTTC
TRBJ2-3	-	TRBD2	TRBV20-1	CSASGLAGVSTDTQYF	TGCAGTGCTAGTGGACTAGCGGGGGTTAGCACAGATACGCAGTATTTT
TRBJ1-5	-	-	TRBV7-9	CASSLGGGFNQPQHF	TGTGCCAGCAGCTTAGGCGGGGGGTTCAATCAGCCCCAGCATTTT
TRBJ2-7	few	TRBD2	TRBV4-1	CASSQTSGSDEQYF	TGCGCCAGCAGCCAGACTAGCGGGAGCGACGAGCAGTACTTC
TRBJ2-2	-	-	TRBV3-1/TRBV3-2	CASSQAGSNTGELFF	TGTGCCAGCAGCCAAGCGGGGAGCAACACCGGGGAGCTGTTTTTT
TRBJ1-3	-	TRBD1	TRBV19	CASRDRVGNTIYF	TGTGCCAGCCGGGACAGGGTTGGAAACACCATATATTTT
TRBJ2-5	-	-	TRBV5-1	CASSSGGTWETQYF	TGCGCCAGCAGCTCCGGGGGGACATGGGAGACCCAGTACTTC
TRBJ1-4	-	-	TRBV15	CATSRSVEKLFF	TGTGCCACCAGCAGGTCTGTGGAAAAACTGTTTTTT
TRBJ2-3	-	-	TRBV2	CASHRERGTDTQYF	TGTGCCAGCCACCGGGAGCGGGGCACAGATACGCAGTATTTT
TRBJ2-2	-	-	TRBV5-1	CASSLAGMTYTGELFF	TGCGCCAGCAGCTTGGCGGGGATGACATACACCGGGGAGCTGTTTTTT
TRBJ2-3	-	TRBD2	TRBV3-1/TRBV3-2	CASGEGLAGAQYF	TGTGCCAGCGGGGAGGGACTAGCGGGAGCACAGTATTTT
TRBJ2-1	once	-	TRBV11-3	CASSLDSGQGHRNEQFF	TGTGCCAGCAGCTTAGATAGCGGGCAGGGACATAGGAATGAGCAGTTCTTC
TRBJ1-1	-	TRBD1	TRBV28	CASRLNQGDTEAFF	TGTGCCAGCAGACTGAATCAGGGGGATACTGAAGCTTTCTTT
TRBJ1-3	-	-	TRBV19	CASISLAGFKAGNTIYF	TGTGCCAGTATCTCCCTTGCCGGGTTTAAGGCTGGAAACACCATATATTTT
TRBJ2-3	-	TRBD1	TRBV5-1	CASSYGQGADTQYF	TGCGCCAGCAGCTATGGACAGGGGGCAGATACGCAGTATTTT
TRBJ1-1	once	-	TRBV20-1	CSVVLNTEAFF	TGCAGTGTAGTCTTGAACACTGAAGCTTTCTTT
TRBJ2-7	-	TRBD1	TRBV13	CASSRDRAYEQYF	TGTGCCAGCAGCAGGGACAGAGCCTACGAGCAGTACTTC
TRBJ1-2	-	TRBD1	TRBV5-6	CASSLSGTGHGYTF	TGTGCCAGCAGCTTGTCCGGGACAGGGCATGGCTACACCTTC
TRBJ1-3	-	-	TRBV2	CASSDAPGSGNTIYF	TGTGCCAGCAGCGACGCCCCGGGATCTGGAAACACCATATATTTT
TRBJ1-5	-	-	TRBV2	CASSELTRDQPQHF	TGTGCCAGCAGTGAACTAACACGGGATCAGCCCCAGCATTTT
TRBJ2-1	-	TRBD2	TRBV5-4	CASSPGGGYEQFF	TGTGCCAGCAGCCCAGGCGGGGGGTATGAGCAGTTCTTC
TRBJ2-7	-	TRBD2	TRBV6-5	CASSYQRDQTYEQYF	TGTGCCAGCAGTTACCAGCGGGACCAGACCTACGAGCAGTACTTC
TRBJ2-5	-	-	TRBV7-2	CASSSGGWGETQYF	TGTGCCAGCAGCTCGGGGGGCTGGGGAGAGACCCAGTACTTC
TRBJ2-1	-	-	TRBV14	CASSRTGEQFF	TGTGCCAGCAGCCGAACCGGTGAGCAGTTCTTC
TRBJ2-7	-	TRBD2	TRBV28	CASSLLASGRAGEQYF	TGTGCCAGCAGTTTATTAGCTAGCGGGAGGGCCGGCGAGCAGTACTTC
TRBJ1-6	-	TRBD1	TRBV2	CASSRTGDFYSPLHF	TGTGCCAGCAGTCGGACAGGCGACTTCTATTCACCCCTCCACTTT
TRBJ2-7	-	TRBD2	TRBV10-2	CASRREYHEQYF	TGCGCCAGCAGGCGGGAGTACCACGAGCAGTACTTC